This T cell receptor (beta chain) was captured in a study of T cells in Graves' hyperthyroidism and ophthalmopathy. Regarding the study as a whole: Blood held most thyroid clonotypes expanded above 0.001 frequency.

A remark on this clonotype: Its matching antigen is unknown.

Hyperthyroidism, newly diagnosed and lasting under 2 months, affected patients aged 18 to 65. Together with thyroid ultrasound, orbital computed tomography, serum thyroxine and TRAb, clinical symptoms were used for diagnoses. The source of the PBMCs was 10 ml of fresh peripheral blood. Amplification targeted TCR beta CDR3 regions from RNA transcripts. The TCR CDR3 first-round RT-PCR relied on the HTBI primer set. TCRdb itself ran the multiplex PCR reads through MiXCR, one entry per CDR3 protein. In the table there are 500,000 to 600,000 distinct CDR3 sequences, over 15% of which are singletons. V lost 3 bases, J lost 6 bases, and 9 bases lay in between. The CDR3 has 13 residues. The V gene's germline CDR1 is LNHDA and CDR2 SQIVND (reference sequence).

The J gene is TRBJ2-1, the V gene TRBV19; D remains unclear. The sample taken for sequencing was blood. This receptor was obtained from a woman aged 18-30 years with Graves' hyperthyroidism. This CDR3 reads CASSIGSLNEQFF. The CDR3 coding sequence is TGTGCCAGTAGTATCGGGTCCCTCAATGAGCAGTTCTTC.